The source of this T cell receptor beta chain is a study of breast tumors, draining lymph nodes, adjacent tissues. The V end was cut by 0 bases, the J end by 3 bases, with 12 bases between. The length of the CDR3 is 15 residues. Germline-derived CDR1 and CDR2 are SGHNT and YYREEE (reference sequence). TCRdb re-called the multiplex PCR reads through MiXCR, storing one row per CDR3 protein. The sample holds over 10,000 distinct CDR3 sequences, roughly 57% seen once. The chain carries TRBV5-4 and TRBJ2-5; D remains ambiguous. The sequencing sample was made of tumor-adjacent breast tissue. This clonotype was obtained from a female donor with breast cancer. Some clones in this sample may be carry-over from other donors' samples. CDR3: CASSLAVGREETQYF. DNA for the CDR3: TGTGCCAGCAGCTTGGCGGTGGGAAGGGAAGAGACCCAGTACTTC.